A single TCR beta chain is shown here with its context. CDR3 size: 16 residues. CDR1 and CDR2 (germline): SGHTA, FQGNSA. The ends were cut back, 1 base at V and 2 bases at J, with 13 bases in the middle. Each CDR3 protein is one row after TCRdb ran MiXCR on the RT-PCR reads. The repertoire holds hundreds of thousands of distinct CDR3 sequences, more than 13% seen once, with 3.6% in the top ten. The chain links TRBV7-2 to TRBJ2-3, with D tentatively TRBD2 (7 bases). This clonotype originated in a female donor in good health, serving as a healthy control. Specimen: memory CD4+ T cells from blood. CDR3 sequence (DNA): TGTGCCAGCAGCTTAGGTGGCGGGGGCATCACAGATACGCAGTATTTT. Protein: CASSLGGGGITDTQYF. Using reference TRBV7-2 and TRBJ2-3 for the parts outside the CDR3, the full variable domain is GAGVSQSPSNKVTEKGKDVELRCDPISGHTALYWYRQSLGQGLEFLIYFQGNSAPDKSGLPSDRFSAERTGGSVSTLTIQRTQQEDSAVYLCASSLGGGGITDTQYFGPGTRLTVL.